Listed below are T cell receptor beta chains from one sample, sequenced in a study of shared clonotypes between healthy human individuals. Repertoires were generated with immunoSEQ multiplex PCR, while TCRdb's copy carries only in-frame clones and drops some. The sample comprises roughly 1 million clones, about 80% of which are singletons, and approximately 1.5% rests with the top ten. The sequenced material came from memory CD4+ T cells sorted from blood. Source of these receptors: a man aged 18 to 30 in good health. CDR3s include the opening cysteine and the closing phenylalanine or tryptophan. A D gene is named only where the DNA matches it firmly. Size is stated for part of the rows, as once, few or many counts, or as a class when the clone is expanded.

CDR3aa,CDR3nt,abundance,v_gene,d_gene,j_gene
CASSPIRGGSDEQFF,TGTGCCAGCAGTCCCATACGTGGGGGGAGCGATGAGCAGTTCTTC,.,TRBV25-1,.,TRBJ2-1
CASSIAGRPENEQFF,TGTGCCAGCAGCATCGCGGGACGCCCAGAGAATGAGCAGTTCTTC,.,TRBV5-5,.,TRBJ2-1
CASSSSGLPLHF,TGTGCCAGCAGCTCTTCAGGGCTACCCCTCCACTTT,.,TRBV9,.,TRBJ1-6
CASILGGGQETQYF,TGTGCCAGCATTCTAGGGGGGGGTCAAGAGACCCAGTACTTC,.,TRBV7-8,.,TRBJ2-5
CASGVASHYEQYF,TGCGCCAGCGGGGTAGCTAGCCACTACGAGCAGTACTTC,.,TRBV5-1,.,TRBJ2-7
CASSPPGTGTHGYTF,TGTGCCAGCAGCCCACCCGGGACAGGGACTCATGGCTACACCTTC,many,TRBV7-8,TRBD1,TRBJ1-2
CASSPRGEGNRNTIYF,TGTGCCAGCAGCCCCCGGGGTGAGGGGAACCGGAACACCATATATTTT,few,TRBV7-9,.,TRBJ1-3
CASSGGRVNEKLFF,TGTGCCAGCAGTGGTGGCAGGGTAAACGAAAAACTGTTTTTT,.,TRBV6-1,.,TRBJ1-4
CASMRGATGGSYNEQFF,TGTGCCAGCATGAGAGGAGCCACTGGCGGGAGCTACAATGAGCAGTTCTTC,.,TRBV27,TRBD2,TRBJ2-1
CASSFGLLDEDTQYF,TGCGCCAGCAGCTTCGGCCTCCTAGATGAGGATACGCAGTATTTT,.,TRBV5-1,.,TRBJ2-3
CAWNLGAETQYF,TGTGCCTGGAATCTAGGGGCTGAGACCCAGTACTTC,.,TRBV30,.,TRBJ2-5
CASSFAQGHPVF,TGTGCCAGCAGCTTTGCCCAGGGACACCCAGTCTTT,.,TRBV7-2,.,TRBJ1-1
CASSRGAGNSPLHF,TGTGCCAGTAGTAGAGGGGCTGGTAATTCACCCCTCCACTTT,.,TRBV19,.,TRBJ1-6
CASSQELTGGAGANVLTF,TGCGCCAGCAGCCAAGAACTGACAGGGGGCGCTGGGGCCAACGTCCTGACTTTC,.,TRBV4-1,TRBD1,TRBJ2-6
CASSPRGSSGELFF,TGTGCCAGCAGCCCAAGAGGCTCCTCCGGGGAGCTGTTTTTT,few,TRBV7-3,.,TRBJ2-2
CASTLQGTEAFF,TGTGCCAGCACACTACAGGGCACTGAAGCTTTCTTT,.,TRBV18,.,TRBJ1-1